The 18 T cell receptor beta chains presented below share a single source sample, sequenced in a study of early T cells in non-severe SARS-CoV-2 infection. From the 5' RACE reads, TCRdb called clonotypes with MiXCR, one entry per CDR3 protein. Altogether 80,000 to 95,000 distinct CDR3 sequences are present, approximately 14% being singletons, with the ten largest covering under 0.75%. Material for sequencing was whole blood. The receptors originated from an adult who was a healthcare worker with PCR-confirmed SARS-CoV-2 infection or an uninfected control (not recorded which).

This clonotype occurred a few times. The chain uses TRBV3-1 and TRBJ2-3, with 10 bases matching TRBD2. The CDR3 runs to 17 residues. Per the germline V gene, CDR1 is LGHDT and CDR2 is YNNKEL (reference sequence). After removal of 0 bases from V and 3 bases from J, the junction contained 6 bases not matched to a gene. Here the CDR3 DNA reads TGTGCCAGCAGCCAAGAGGGCTGGACTAGCGGTACAGATACGCAGTATTTT. This codes for CASSQEGWTSGTDTQYF.

V is TRBV18 and J is TRBJ1-1; D not resolved. V dropped 2 bases and J dropped 1 base, with 17 bases sitting between them. The CDR3 has 17 residues. Germline V gene data show CDR1 as KGHSH and CDR2 as LQKENI. In DNA, the CDR3 is TGTGCCAGCTCACCATATCGTTCCTCGACCGCGAACACTGAAGCTTTCTTT. It codes for CASSPYRSSTANTEAFF. Complete variable domain (other parts from reference TRBV18 and TRBJ1-1): NAGVMQNPRHLVRRRGQEARLRCSPMKGHSHVYWYRQLPEEGLKFMVYLQKENIIDESGMPKERFSAEFPKEGPSILRIQQVVRGDSAAYFCASSPYRSSTANTEAFFGQGTRLTVV.

The CDR3 region has the DNA TGTGCCAGCAGATCAGGGACAGAAGGTTGGCGCACTGAAGCTTTCTTT. Amino acid sequence: CASRSGTEGWRTEAFF. The chain has TRBV5-5 and TRBJ1-1, with 7 bases that match TRBD1. The CDR3 length is 16 residues. Losses at the gene ends were 5 bases for V and 4 bases for J; bases not matched to a gene: 14. Germline V gene data show CDR1 as SGHKS and CDR2 as YYEKEE (reference sequence).

In this sample, this clonotype turned up a few times. V usage is TRBV30 and J usage is TRBJ2-2; D not certain. CDR1 is GTSNPN and CDR2 is SVGIG in the germline V gene (reference sequence). V lost 0 bases to trimming and J lost 5 bases, with 13 bases between them. This CDR3 has 15 residues. This CDR3 reads CAWSVPNLATGELFF. The CDR3 DNA follows: TGTGCCTGGAGTGTACCGAATCTGGCTACCGGGGAGCTGTTTTTT.

The chain employs TRBV18 and TRBJ1-4; no definite D call. Trimming shortened V by 4 bases and J by 0 bases, and 9 bases separated the two germline ends. The germline gives CDR1 KGHSH, CDR2 LQKENI. The CDR3 contains 15 residues. The chain's CDR3 is CASSLTAATNEKLFF. Written as DNA, the CDR3 is TGTGCCAGCTCACTAACAGCTGCAACTAATGAAAAACTGTTTTTT.

This clonotype was counted between two and nine times. The rearrangement links TRBV5-4 to TRBJ2-3; D may be TRBD1 (5 bases). The V end lost 4 bases, the J end lost 5 bases, and 17 bases lay between the germline ends. Germline V gives CDR1 SGHNT, CDR2 YYREEE (reference sequence). This CDR3 spans 15 amino acids. In nucleotides, the CDR3 is TGTGCCAGCAGCCCAAGGACAAAAACGAGAGATACGCAGTATTTT. It is translated as CASSPRTKTRDTQYF.

This clonotype was observed a handful of times. The chain has TRBV6-1 and TRBJ2-1, with D hard to call. CDR1 is MNHNS and CDR2 is SASEGT in the germline V gene. The length of the CDR3 is 14 residues. V was cut by 4 bases and J by 0 bases, with 7 bases left in between. In DNA form, the CDR3 reads TGTGCCAGCAGTGGCGTAAACTCCTACAATGAGCAGTTCTTC. Its protein is CASSGVNSYNEQFF.

This clonotype showed up just a few times. The V and J genes are TRBV7-8 and TRBJ1-2, with 7 bases fitting TRBD1. With V trimmed by 6 bases and J by 8 bases, 9 bases remained unmatched. Germline V gene sequence: CDR1 SGHVS, CDR2 FQNEAQ. This CDR3 has 13 amino acids. The CDR3 DNA sequence: TGTGCCAGCAGTTCAATAGACAGGGACGGCTACACCTTC. Amino acid sequence: CASSSIDRDGYTF.

This rearrangement joins TRBV9 to TRBJ2-1; 9 nucleotides match TRBD2. CDR3 length equals 18 residues. Germline trimming cut 3 bases from V and 0 bases from J; bases unmatched to any gene: 10. Germline V gene sequence: CDR1 SGDLS, CDR2 YYNGEE. The CDR3 DNA sequence: TGTGCCAGCAGCGAGAGGGCTAGCGGGGCCAGCTCCTACAATGAGCAGTTCTTC. This translates into CASSERASGASSYNEQFF.

This clonotype was counted ten times or more. V gene TRBV18 combines with J gene TRBJ1-1; D is undetermined. The CDR3 loop spans 13 amino acids. V lost 2 bases and J lost 0, with 4 bases in between. Per the germline V gene, CDR1 is KGHSH and CDR2 is LQKENI. CDR3 region: CASSPGMNTEAFF. CDR3 DNA: TGTGCCAGCTCACCAGGAATGAACACTGAAGCTTTCTTT.

The J gene is TRBJ1-1, the V gene TRBV29-1, with TRBD1 as a possible D gene (5 bases). CDR1 is SQVTM and CDR2 is ANQGSEA in the germline V gene. V shed 3 bases and J shed 1 base, with 12 bases lying between them. CDR3 length: 14 amino acids. The CDR3: CSVEGVGGNTEAFF. The CDR3 nucleotides read TGCAGCGTTGAGGGTGTGGGGGGGAACACTGAAGCTTTCTTT.

The V gene is TRBV20-1, the J gene TRBJ1-1; D perhaps matches TRBD1 (6 bases). Between the trimmed V and J ends, which lost 0 bases and 1 base, there was a span of 15 bases. The CDR3 is made up of 16 amino acids. CDR1 is DFQATT and CDR2 is SNEGSKA in the germline V gene (reference sequence). CDR3 sequence: CSARDPLRQANTEAFF. Here the CDR3 DNA reads TGCAGTGCTAGAGATCCTTTGCGACAGGCGAACACTGAAGCTTTCTTT.

The V call is TRBV7-3, the J call TRBJ2-3; 8 nucleotides line up with TRBD2. The V segment lost 1 base and the J segment 2 bases; nucleotides outside the gene matches: 8. This CDR3 contains 17 residues. Germline loops: CDR1 SGHTA, CDR2 FQGTGA. The CDR3 spells CASSLNSGELYTDTQYF. The CDR3 DNA reads TGTGCCAGCAGCTTAAATAGCGGGGAACTATACACAGATACGCAGTATTTT.

The chain couples TRBV7-9 to TRBJ2-7; 9 bases are a match to TRBD1. Germline V gene sequence: CDR1 SEHNR, CDR2 FQNEAQ (reference sequence). This CDR3 region has 19 residues. The V segment lost 2 bases and the J segment 4 bases; nucleotides outside the gene matches: 18. CDR3 sequence reads: CASSLRARGQGCVGYEQYV. In nucleotides, the CDR3 is TGTGCCAGCAGCTTACGCGCTAGGGGACAGGGCTGTGTTGGGTACGAGCAGTACGTC.

This chain uses TRBV29-1 with TRBJ2-3; 8 bases are a match to TRBD1. This CDR3 is 14 amino acids long. The V gene end was trimmed by 6 bases and the J gene end by 5 bases; junction bases not matched to a gene: 10. Germline CDR1 and CDR2: SQVTM and ANQGSEA. The CDR3 coding sequence is TGCAGCGTCAACGATCGGACAGGGAGAGATACGCAGTATTTT. It encodes CSVNDRTGRDTQYF.

V usage is TRBV7-7 and J usage is TRBJ2-5; TRBD2 aligns across 13 bases. J gave up 2 bases and V 4 bases, and 10 bases lay outside the gene matches. Germline V gene sequence: CDR1 SSHAT, CDR2 FNYEAQ (reference sequence). CDR3 size: 18 residues. CDR3 sequence: CASSSGTSGDRHQETQYF. The CDR3 bases are TGTGCCAGCAGCTCCGGGACTAGCGGGGATCGCCATCAAGAGACCCAGTACTTC. The variable domain in full, with the rest retrieved from reference TRBV7-7 and TRBJ2-5, is GAGVSQSPRYKVTKRGQDVTLRCDPISSHATLYWYQQALGQGPEFLTYFNYEAQPDKSGLPSDRFSAERPEGSISTLTIQRTEQRDSAMYRCASSSGTSGDRHQETQYFGPGTRLLVL.

The chain couples TRBV12-3 or TRBV12-4 to TRBJ2-7; 8 nucleotides align to TRBD1. V dropped 5 bases and J dropped 5; count of bases not matched to a gene: 2. The CDR3 has 12 amino acids. This CDR3 reads CASSPQGDEQYV. CDR3 nucleotide sequence: TGTGCCAGCAGTCCACAGGGGGACGAGCAGTACGTC.

This clonotype showed up many times. The chain has TRBV12-3 or TRBV12-4 and TRBJ1-4, with 12 bases aligning to TRBD1. V gave up 3 bases and J gave up 12 bases; unmatched junction bases: 17. The CDR3 is 18 amino acids. The CDR3: CASSFSGTGGGFVQELFF. CDR3 bases: TGTGCCAGCAGTTTTTCCGGGACAGGGGGCGGATTTGTTCAAGAACTGTTTTTT.